The 28 T cell receptor beta chains below come from one sample, sequenced in a study of blood T cells in healthy people across ages (dated by TCRdb to the mid-2010s). The method was 5' RACE. The sequencer was an Illumina HiSeq 2500. The second PCR ran for roughly 7 to 11 cycles and used a J-beta primer mix along with a sample-barcoded 5' primer. TCRdb ran its own pipeline on the public reads, namely fastp trimming at Q25 and MiXCR clone calling, and kept in-frame beta chains. Every distinct CDR3 protein forms one entry, paired with its most common genes and DNA. Counted in this sample were 1.5 million or so distinct CDR3 sequences; 40% to 45% of them appeared once. The ten most abundant clones make up about 4% of the sample. The sequenced sample was blood. These receptors were taken from a woman aged 18-29 years in good health.

A few counts support this clonotype. V and J are TRBV4-3 and TRBJ2-2; D remains ambiguous. V dropped 0 bases and J dropped 1 base, with 9 bases sitting between them. This CDR3 spans 16 amino acids. Germline lookup yields CDR1 LGHNA and CDR2 YSLEER. Here the CDR3 reads CASSQEGYGNTGELFF. The CDR3, as DNA: TGCGCCAGCAGCCAAGAGGGGTATGGGAACACCGGGGAGCTGTTTTTT.

The J gene is TRBJ2-7, the V gene TRBV3-1; D gene unclear. CDR1 and CDR2 (germline): LGHDT, YNNKEL (reference sequence). Trimming removed 0 bases at V and 4 bases at J, with 7 bases between. This CDR3 spans 13 amino acids. The CDR3 loop reads CASSQDPVYEQYF. The CDR3 DNA reads as TGTGCCAGCAGCCAAGATCCCGTATACGAGCAGTACTTC.

This sequence joins TRBV6-2 or TRBV6-3 and TRBJ1-5; maybe TRBD1 (5 bases). The CDR3 has 13 residues. Trimming shortened V by 10 bases and J by 2 bases, and 12 bases separated the two germline ends. The germline V gene has CDR1 MNHEY and CDR2 SVGEGT. CDR3 amino acids: CAIGRGGNQPQHF. DNA for the CDR3: TGTGCCATCGGGAGGGGTGGCAATCAGCCCCAGCATTTT.

This clonotype was counted only a few times. The chain employs TRBV20-1 and TRBJ2-7; TRBD2 agrees at 8 bases. The CDR3 has 13 amino acids. With V trimmed by 5 bases and J by 0 bases, 3 bases remained unmatched. The germline V gene encodes CDR1 DFQATT and CDR2 SNEGSKA (reference sequence). The chain's CDR3 is CSALAGSSYEQYF. Written as DNA, the CDR3 is TGCAGTGCTTTAGCGGGGAGCTCCTACGAGCAGTACTTC.

This chain joins TRBV4-3 and TRBJ2-5; D call uncertain. The J call is uncertain, as TRBJ2-7 better fits the DNA end. Germline lookup yields CDR1 LGHNA and CDR2 YSLEER. CDR3 size: 14 residues. The DNA of the CDR3 is TGCGCCAGCAGCCAAGAGGTCCTATACGACGAGCAGTACTTC. Translation: CASSQEVLYDEQYF.

This clonotype was seen a few times. The rearrangement links TRBV16 to TRBJ1-2; D is unresolved. Trimming removed 0 bases at V and 2 bases at J, with 7 bases between. Germline lookup yields CDR1 KGHSY and CDR2 FQNENV. This CDR3 spans 14 amino acids. The CDR3 DNA reads TGTGCCAGCAGCCAATCGAACAGAAACTATGGCTACACCTTC. It is translated as CASSQSNRNYGYTF.

The chain carries TRBV6-2 or TRBV6-3 and TRBJ1-5; no definite D call. V lost 7 bases and J lost 0, with 13 bases in between. Germline V CDR1 and CDR2: MNHEY, SVGEGT. This CDR3 has 15 residues. CDR3 sequence reads: CASKDQDVSNQPQHF. For the CDR3, the DNA is TGTGCCAGCAAAGACCAGGATGTTAGCAATCAGCCCCAGCATTTT.

The table lists this clonotype with many counts. V usage is TRBV4-3 and J usage is TRBJ2-3; 8 positions match TRBD2. The trim removed 0 bases at V and 5 bases at J, leaving 7 bases unmatched. The germline gives CDR1 LGHNA, CDR2 YSLEER. The CDR3 spans 16 residues. As DNA, the CDR3 is TGCGCCAGCAGCCAAGATCCCAGCGGGGGAGGAGATACGCAGTATTTT. Protein: CASSQDPSGGGDTQYF.

This clonotype turned up a few times. The CDR3 nucleotides are TGTGCCAATTCCCGGGACATTGATTCCTACGAGCAGTACTTC. It codes for CANSRDIDSYEQYF. This sequence joins TRBV10-3 and TRBJ2-7, with a possible D match to TRBD1 (6 bases). There are 14 residues in the CDR3. CDR1 is ENHRY, CDR2 SYGVKD, per germline. V was clipped by 10 bases and J by 1 base, with 17 bases between them.

The chain combines TRBV27 with TRBJ2-3, with no clear D. This CDR3 has 14 amino acids. Trimming removed 0 bases from V and 6 bases from J, with 10 bases in between. Per the germline V gene, CDR1 is MNHEY and CDR2 is SMNVEV (reference sequence). CDR3 in DNA: TGTGCCAGCAGTTTATCTAACGTCTGGGATACGCAGTATTTT. It translates to CASSLSNVWDTQYF.

The chain has TRBV12-3 or TRBV12-4 and TRBJ2-7; the D gene could be TRBD1 or TRBD2 (5 bases each). TRBJ2-5 explains the end of the DNA better; the J call may be wrong. The CDR3 runs 14 residues. Here the CDR3 reads CASSWDGSPETQYF. CDR3 sequence (DNA): TGTGCCAGCAGTTGGGACGGTAGCCCAGAGACCCAGTACTTC.

The chain carries TRBV18 and TRBJ2-1; 10 positions agree with TRBD2. Germline lookup yields CDR1 KGHSH and CDR2 LQKENI. Germline trimming cut 3 bases from V and 3 bases from J; bases unmatched to any gene: 5. CDR3 size: 16 residues. This CDR3 is CASSPSLAGDYNEQFF. Written as DNA, the CDR3 is TGTGCCAGCTCACCCTCGCTAGCGGGGGACTACAATGAGCAGTTCTTC. Supplemented by reference TRBV18 and TRBJ2-1, the full variable domain reads NAGVMQNPRHLVRRRGQEARLRCSPMKGHSHVYWYRQLPEEGLKFMVYLQKENIIDESGMPKERFSAEFPKEGPSILRIQQVVRGDSAAYFCASSPSLAGDYNEQFFGPGTRLTVL.

The chain uses TRBV4-1 and TRBJ1-1, with D perhaps TRBD1 (6 bases). Between the trimmed V and J ends, which lost 1 base and 3 bases, there was a span of 15 bases. Per the germline V gene, CDR1 is MGHRA and CDR2 is YSYEKL. The CDR3 sequence is 16 residues long. CDR3 nucleotide sequence: TGCGCCAGCAGCCAAGGGGAGGTGGGGGGCGACACTGAAGCTTTCTTT. This translates into CASSQGEVGGDTEAFF.

The V gene is TRBV20-1, the J gene TRBJ1-2, with D uncertain. The CDR3 covers 12 residues. V shed 5 bases and J shed 1 base, with 8 bases lying between them. Per germline, CDR1 DFQATT and CDR2 SNEGSKA (reference sequence). This CDR3 reads CSALSFNYGYTF. In DNA, the CDR3 is TGCAGTGCTCTTAGCTTTAACTATGGCTACACCTTC.

This chain connects TRBV30 to TRBJ1-2, with 8 bases matching TRBD1. The CDR3 loop spans 13 amino acids. CDR1 and CDR2 (germline): GTSNPN, SVGIG (reference sequence). Trimming took 5 bases from V and 4 from J; bases not matched to a gene: 6. The CDR3 DNA sequence: TGTGCCTGGGAAGACAGGGGCGTCTATGGCTACACCTTC. It translates to CAWEDRGVYGYTF.

This chain links TRBV6-5 with TRBJ2-7; D is unresolved. The ends were cut back, 0 bases at V and 3 bases at J, with 15 bases in the middle. CDR1 and CDR2 (germline): MNHEY, SVGAGI. The CDR3 loop spans 16 amino acids. CDR3 nucleotide sequence: TGTGCCAGCAGTTACTCGTCGCATTACAAGAACTACGAGCAGTACTTC. This gives the protein CASSYSSHYKNYEQYF.

V gene TRBV5-6 combines with J gene TRBJ2-1, with TRBD1 matching over 7 bases. Losses at the gene ends were 3 bases for V and 5 bases for J; bases not matched to a gene: 8. The germline gives CDR1 SGHDT, CDR2 YYEEEE. The CDR3 totals 15 residues. CDR3 sequence: CASSSPAQGNNEQFF. In DNA, the CDR3 is TGTGCCAGCAGCTCGCCGGCACAGGGGAACAATGAGCAGTTCTTC.

The chain carries TRBV4-3 and TRBJ1-2, with D hard to call. Germline V gene data show CDR1 as LGHNA and CDR2 as YSLEER. V gave up 1 base and J gave up 0 bases, with 9 bases separating them. This CDR3 comprises 15 residues. The CDR3 loop is CASSQGTAANYGYTF. CDR3 coding DNA: TGCGCCAGCAGCCAAGGGACGGCGGCTAACTATGGCTACACCTTC.

The chain uses TRBV20-1 and TRBJ2-6; tentatively, D is TRBD2 (5 bases). CDR1 is DFQATT, CDR2 SNEGSKA, per germline (reference sequence). The length of the CDR3 is 15 residues. Trimming removed 2 bases at V and 4 bases at J, with 12 bases between. The CDR3 DNA reads as TGCAGTGCTAGACCGCCGGGGAGAGGGGCCAACGTCCTGACTTTC. Its translation: CSARPPGRGANVLTF.

This clonotype was found a few times. The chain employs TRBV19 and TRBJ2-1; D assignment may be TRBD1 or TRBD2 (5 bases each). The CDR3 contains 12 residues. Germline lookup yields CDR1 LNHDA and CDR2 SQIVND (reference sequence). With 5 bases removed from V and 11 bases from J, the gap between germline ends came to 13 bases. As DNA, the CDR3 is TGTGCCAGTAGTGTACTTGGGACGCAGCAGTTCTTC. Its protein product is CASSVLGTQQFF.

The V gene is TRBV2, the J gene TRBJ2-2; TRBD2 matches at 9 bases. CDR3 size: 14 residues. With 7 bases clipped from V and 1 base from J, the junction kept 1 base outside the gene matches. The germline gives CDR1 SNHLY, CDR2 FYNNEI. In nucleotides, the CDR3 is TGTGCCAGCAAACTAGCGGGGAACACCGGGGAGCTGTTTTTT. Translation: CASKLAGNTGELFF.

This rearrangement joins TRBV7-2 to TRBJ1-2; 9 nucleotides line up with TRBD1. V lost 4 bases, J lost 6 bases, and 6 bases stayed unmatched. This CDR3 is 14 amino acids long. Germline-derived CDR1 and CDR2 are SGHTA and FQGNSA. The CDR3: CASSWRQGEDGYTF. The CDR3 coding sequence is TGTGCCAGCAGCTGGAGACAGGGGGAGGATGGCTACACCTTC.

The V gene is TRBV7-2, the J gene TRBJ2-4, with D possibly being TRBD2 (5 bases). Germline V gene lookup returns CDR1 SGHTA and CDR2 FQGNSA. The CDR3 runs to 15 residues. Trimming pared 5 bases from V and 3 bases from J, leaving 14 bases between. The CDR3 sequence: CASSKDSLVKNIQYF. CDR3 nucleotide sequence: TGTGCCAGCAGCAAGGACTCGTTGGTCAAAAACATTCAGTACTTC. Based on the CDR3 plus reference TRBV7-2 and TRBJ2-4, the full variable domain is GAGVSQSPSNKVTEKGKDVELRCDPISGHTALYWYRQSLGQGLEFLIYFQGNSAPDKSGLPSDRFSAERTGGSVSTLTIQRTQQEDSAVYLCASSKDSLVKNIQYFGAGTRLSVL.

This clonotype came up a few times. This sequence joins TRBV4-1 and TRBJ2-7, with unresolved D. V shed 4 bases and J shed 0 bases, with 10 bases lying between them. This CDR3 contains 14 residues. Germline values: CDR1 MGHRA, CDR2 YSYEKL. The CDR3 nucleotides read TGCGCCAGCAGCCTGAAGGAAAGCTCCTACGAGCAGTACTTC. Its translation is CASSLKESSYEQYF.

The CDR3 DNA is TGCAGTGCGCCGGGACTAGCGGGACTCGAGCAGTACTTC. It translates to CSAPGLAGLEQYF. The rearrangement links TRBV20-1 to TRBJ2-7; 13 bases map to TRBD2. Germline V gene sequence: CDR1 DFQATT, CDR2 SNEGSKA (reference sequence). Trimming took 6 bases from V and 6 from J; bases not matched to a gene: 5. CDR3 size: 13 residues.

The genes are TRBV5-1 and TRBJ1-6; D ambiguous. The CDR3 sequence is 14 residues long. Per the germline V gene, CDR1 is SGHRS and CDR2 is YFSETQ. V was trimmed by 5 bases and J by 5 bases, leaving 11 bases between them. The CDR3 coding sequence is TGCGCCAGCAGACTAACCGGAGATAATTCACCCCTCCACTTT. Protein sequence: CASRLTGDNSPLHF.

This clonotype appeared a few times. This chain uses TRBV9 with TRBJ2-3, with 7 bases identical to TRBD1. The length of the CDR3 is 16 residues. The ends lost 4 bases at V and 3 bases at J; junction bases unmatched: 11. CDR1 is SGDLS and CDR2 is YYNGEE in the germline V gene. DNA for the CDR3: TGTGCCAGCAGCCCCCAGGGGACAGCCCCAACAGATACGCAGTATTTT. Its translation: CASSPQGTAPTDTQYF.

This clonotype was observed a handful of times. The V and J genes are TRBV6-5 and TRBJ1-2, with D perhaps matching TRBD1 (6 bases). The CDR3 totals 14 residues. The germline CDR1 and CDR2 sequences are MNHEY and SVGAGI. The V end was cut by 3 bases, the J end by 2 bases, with 10 bases between. The CDR3 region is CASSYGGGNYGYTF. CDR3 nucleotide sequence: TGTGCCAGCAGTTATGGGGGCGGAAACTATGGCTACACCTTC.